These 11 T cell receptor beta chains were all obtained from the same sample, sequenced in a study of immune evolution from preneoplasia to lung adenocarcinoma. TCRdb's copy holds only in-frame clones and misses some; the assay was immunoSEQ multiplex PCR. Found here are fewer than 4,000 clones, 76% of them singletons; the top ten hold 9.5% to 15%. The sample comprised FFPE minimally invasive lung adenocarcinoma tissue. These receptors came from a person aged 65 to 85 with lung adenocarcinoma.

This chain uses TRBV11-3 with TRBJ2-7; D call uncertain. The germline gives CDR1 SGHNT, CDR2 YENEEA. V lost 4 bases to trimming and J lost 0 bases, with 7 bases between them. This CDR3 has 13 residues. Here the CDR3 DNA reads TGTGCCAGCAGCTCCACTGACTCCTACGAGCAGTACTTC. Amino acid sequence: CASSSTDSYEQYF. The whole variable domain, filled in from reference TRBV11-3 and TRBJ2-7, reads EAGVVQSPRYKIIEKKQPVAFWCNPISGHNTLYWYLQNLGQGPELLIRYENEEAVDDSQLPKDRFSAERLKGVDSTLKIQPAELGDSAVYLCASSSTDSYEQYFGPGTRLTVT.

The V gene is TRBV5-1, the J gene TRBJ1-4, with D possibly being TRBD1 (5 bases). CDR3 size: 14 residues. Looked up from germline, CDR1 is SGHRS and CDR2 is YFSETQ. V dropped 3 bases and J dropped 8 bases, with 14 bases sitting between them. The CDR3 DNA sequence: TGCGCCAGCAGCTCAGGGTTGGTAAGGGAAAAACTGTTTTTT. Protein: CASSSGLVREKLFF. Using reference TRBV5-1 and TRBJ1-4 for the parts outside the CDR3, the full variable domain is KAGVTQTPRYLIKTRGQQVTLSCSPISGHRSVSWYQQTPGQGLQFLFEYFSETQRNKGNFPGRFSGRQFSNSRSEMNVSTLELGDSALYLCASSSGLVREKLFFGSGTQLSVL.

The chain links TRBV7-3 to TRBJ2-7; TRBD1 is a possible D gene (6 bases). V was shortened by 1 base and J by 7 bases, with 8 bases between the two germline ends. This CDR3 is built from 12 residues. Germline lookup yields CDR1 SGHTA and CDR2 FQGTGA. The CDR3 coding sequence is TGTGCCAGCAGCTTAAGCGGACAGGAGCAGTACTTC. Translated, it gives CASSLSGQEQYF.

The chain is built from TRBV29-1 and TRBJ2-1; weak D call: TRBD2 (6 bases). V shed 0 bases and J shed 0 bases, with 9 bases lying between them. CDR3 length equals 15 residues. The germline V gene has CDR1 SQVTM and CDR2 ANQGSEA. The CDR3, as DNA: TGCAGCGTTGAAGATAGCGGAAGCTCCTACAATGAGCAGTTCTTC. The encoded protein is CSVEDSGSSYNEQFF.

DNA for the CDR3: TGTGCCAGCAGCCGCGGAGGGGACCAGCCCCAGCATTTT. Translating gives CASSRGGDQPQHF. The rearrangement joins TRBV16 to TRBJ1-5; the D gene is possibly TRBD1 (5 bases). CDR1 is KGHSY and CDR2 is FQNENV in the germline V gene. This CDR3 has 13 residues. The ends were cut back, 4 bases at V and 7 bases at J, with 11 bases in the middle.

The chain employs TRBV6-4 and TRBJ2-1, with no clear D. CDR3 size: 12 residues. Germline V CDR1 and CDR2: MRHNA, SNTAGT. The V gene lost 2 bases and the J gene lost 10 bases, with 9 bases spanning the gap. The CDR3 region has the DNA TGTGCCAGCAGTGACGTCGGGTTGGAGCAGTTCTTC. Translated, it gives CASSDVGLEQFF.

The V and J genes are TRBV2 and TRBJ1-1; D is possibly TRBD1 (5 bases). V gave up 5 bases and J gave up 11 bases, with 21 bases separating them. The CDR3 is 14 amino acids. CDR1 is SNHLY and CDR2 is FYNNEI in the germline V gene. CDR3 region: CASSRSEDIGIAFF. The CDR3 DNA sequence: TGTGCCAGCAGTCGGTCGGAGGACATTGGGATTGCTTTCTTT.

This clone was seen a few times. The rearrangement uses TRBV7-8 and TRBJ1-4; 8 bases are shared with TRBD1. CDR1 is SGHVS, CDR2 FQNEAQ, per germline. V lost 3 bases and J lost 7; bases outside the gene matches: 13. CDR3 length: 17 amino acids. As DNA, the CDR3 is TGTGCCAGCAGCTTGCACAGACTCGGGACAGGAGGTGAAAAACTGTTTTTT. This translates into CASSLHRLGTGGEKLFF.

This chain links TRBV7-2 with TRBJ2-7; no clear D gene. Germline CDR1 SGHTA, CDR2 FQGNSA. Trimming stripped 3 bases from V and 3 bases from J, with 9 bases between. The CDR3 runs 13 residues. Here the CDR3 DNA reads TGTGCCAGCAGCTTGGGGTTACGCTACGAGCAGTACTTC. Protein sequence: CASSLGLRYEQYF.

The rearrangement joins TRBV5-1 to TRBJ2-3; perhaps TRBD2 as D (5 bases). Trimming removed 0 bases at V and 0 bases at J, with 8 bases between. Germline-derived CDR1 and CDR2 are SGHRS and YFSETQ. The CDR3 contains 15 residues. The CDR3 region is CASSLGTFSTDTQYF. The CDR3 nucleotides read TGCGCCAGCAGCTTGGGGACTTTTAGCACAGATACGCAGTATTTT.

The gene calls are TRBV11-3 and TRBJ1-1; perhaps TRBD1 as D (6 bases). Trimming took off 5 bases at V and 2 bases at J, with 12 bases between the two ends. CDR3 length: 14 amino acids. Germline CDR1 is SGHNT and CDR2 is YENEEA. The CDR3 DNA follows: TGTGCCAGCAGCCCAAGAGGGGGAAACACTGAAGCTTTCTTT. This gives the protein CASSPRGGNTEAFF.